These T cell receptor beta chains were read from a single sample in a study of T cell responses to AZD1222 COVID-19 vaccine. Some clones are missing from TCRdb's copy, which holds only in-frame ones; the method was immunoSEQ multiplex PCR. The data show about 180,000 clones, about nine tenths seen once. Sequences were derived from peripheral blood, sampled 28 days after the second AZD1222 dose. These receptor sequences come from an adult who received the AZD1222 COVID-19 vaccine. Each CDR3 is given with its conserved first and last residue. The D gene is left open where the match is weak. Clone size is stated in some rows and not others, as once, few, many or a class when expanded.

size,D,J,V,CDR3,DNA
NA,TRBD1,TRBJ1-6,TRBV2,CASSVRVRGLDSYNSPLHF,TGTGCCAGCAGTGTTAGAGTCAGGGGGCTCGACTCCTATAATTCACCCCTCCACTTT
NA,TRBD1,TRBJ2-7,TRBV10-3,CAISGRQGKDEQYF,TGTGCCATCAGTGGTCGACAGGGGAAGGACGAGCAGTACTTC
NA,NA,TRBJ1-3,TRBV7-2,CASSLGMIDSGNTIYF,TGTGCCAGCAGCTTGGGGATGATCGATTCTGGAAACACCATATATTTT
few,NA,TRBJ2-2,TRBV2,CASSEFPTTGELFF,TGTGCCAGCAGTGAATTCCCTACCACCGGGGAGCTGTTTTTT
NA,NA,TRBJ2-1,TRBV29-1,CSVLPDSDEQFF,TGCAGCGTCCTCCCCGACTCGGATGAGCAGTTCTTC
NA,NA,TRBJ2-1,TRBV6-5,CASRPGTSRNEQFF,TGTGCCAGCAGACCCGGGACCTCCCGAAATGAGCAGTTCTTC
NA,TRBD1,TRBJ1-6,TRBV27,CASSLLGQLFNSPLHF,TGTGCCAGCAGTTTATTGGGACAGCTCTTTAATTCACCCCTCCACTTT
NA,NA,TRBJ1-1,TRBV6-5,CASRQLMNTEAFF,TGTGCCAGCCGACAACTCATGAACACTGAAGCTTTCTTT
NA,NA,TRBJ1-6,TRBV7-2,CASNDPLDSITYNSPLHF,TGTGCCAGCAACGACCCCCTCGACAGTATCACATATAATTCACCCCTCCACTTT
NA,NA,TRBJ2-1,TRBV18,CASSPKAGDNEQFF,TGTGCCAGCTCACCAAAGGCAGGGGACAATGAGCAGTTCTTC
NA,NA,TRBJ2-5,TRBV27,CASSPRTLRGETQYF,TGTGCCAGTTCCCCGAGGACCCTTCGGGGAGAGACCCAGTACTTC
NA,NA,TRBJ2-7,TRBV5-4,CASSDGTNHEQYF,TGTGCCAGCAGCGACGGGACAAACCACGAGCAGTACTTC
NA,NA,TRBJ2-3,TRBV11-2,CASSFPADWGLDTQYF,TGTGCCAGCAGCTTTCCGGCGGATTGGGGATTAGATACGCAGTATTTT
NA,NA,TRBJ1-2,TRBV5-5,CASSLVAHYGYTF,TGTGCCAGCAGCTTGGTGGCTCACTATGGCTACACCTTC
NA,TRBD2,TRBJ2-1,TRBV9,CASSVVAGAHNEQFF,TGTGCCAGCAGCGTAGTAGCGGGGGCCCACAATGAGCAGTTCTTC
NA,TRBD2,TRBJ2-3,TRBV5-1,CASSGQTSGRGIDTQYF,TGCGCCAGCAGCGGACAGACTAGCGGGAGAGGAATAGATACGCAGTATTTT
NA,NA,TRBJ2-1,TRBV6-5,CASSYSHGTYNEQFF,TGTGCCAGCAGTTACTCTCACGGGACCTACAATGAGCAGTTCTTC
NA,TRBD1,TRBJ1-6,TRBV2,CASSVLDRDASPLHF,TGTGCCAGCAGTGTCCTAGACAGGGACGCTTCACCCCTCCACTTT
NA,TRBD1,TRBJ2-1,TRBV27,CASSIEPGQGANEQFF,TGTGCCAGCTCTATTGAGCCGGGACAGGGAGCGAATGAGCAGTTCTTC
NA,NA,TRBJ2-2,TRBV5-1,CASSRYETNTGELFF,TGCGCCAGCAGCCGCTACGAGACGAACACCGGGGAGCTGTTTTTT
once,TRBD2,TRBJ2-4,TRBV30,CAWSRLAGDRNIQYF,TGTGCCTGGAGTCGACTAGCGGGAGATAGAAACATTCAGTACTTC
NA,TRBD1,TRBJ2-1,TRBV7-3,CASSATGDSYNEQFF,TGTGCCAGCAGCGCGACAGGGGACTCCTACAATGAGCAGTTCTTC
NA,TRBD2,TRBJ2-7,TRBV4-1,CASSPGTSGYEQYF,TGCGCCAGCAGCCCAGGGACTAGCGGCTACGAGCAGTACTTC
NA,NA,TRBJ1-5,TRBV27,CASSRGGLDQPQHF,TGTGCCAGCAGTCGGGGGGGACTTGATCAGCCCCAGCATTTT
once,NA,TRBJ2-7,TRBV29-1,CSVTHRAYEQYF,TGCAGCGTGACCCACCGAGCTTACGAGCAGTACTTC
NA,NA,TRBJ1-2,TRBV6-6,CASSYSMLGAHGYTF,TGTGCCAGCAGTTACTCGATGTTGGGGGCGCATGGCTACACCTTC
NA,NA,TRBJ1-4,TRBV9,CASSVGGDRNEKLFF,TGTGCCAGCAGCGTAGGGGGTGACAGGAATGAAAAACTGTTTTTT
NA,NA,TRBJ2-5,TRBV7-6,CASSLTQQETQYF,TGTGCCAGCAGCTTAACCCAACAAGAGACCCAGTACTTC
NA,TRBD2,TRBJ2-1,TRBV15,CATSRPTSGQYNEQFF,TGTGCCACCAGCAGACCGACTAGCGGGCAATACAATGAGCAGTTCTTC
NA,NA,TRBJ2-7,TRBV11-2,CASSPLRRGGPYEQYF,TGTGCCAGCAGCCCCCTTCGGAGGGGGGGGCCCTACGAGCAGTACTTC
NA,NA,TRBJ1-6,TRBV25-1,CASSDPGRGHSPLHF,TGTGCCAGCAGTGATCCCGGCAGAGGACATTCACCCCTCCACTTT
NA,TRBD2,TRBJ2-1,TRBV9,CASSPSGTSRGNEQFF,TGTGCCAGCAGCCCATCCGGGACTAGTAGGGGCAATGAGCAGTTCTTC
NA,NA,TRBJ2-1,TRBV7-8,CASSLWGEGTRYNEQFF,TGTGCCAGCAGCTTGTGGGGCGAGGGGACGAGATACAATGAGCAGTTCTTC
NA,TRBD2,TRBJ2-3,TRBV7-9,CASSPPGLGGADTQYF,TGTGCCAGCAGCCCGCCGGGACTAGGTGGCGCAGATACGCAGTATTTT
NA,NA,TRBJ1-5,TRBV9,CASSVAASSNQPQHF,TGTGCCAGCAGCGTAGCCGCGTCGAGCAATCAGCCCCAGCATTTT
NA,NA,TRBJ1-5,TRBV15,CATSGGDQPQHF,TGTGCCACCAGCGGAGGGGATCAGCCCCAGCATTTT
NA,NA,TRBJ1-2,TRBV11-2,CASSLAFRRNYGYTF,TGTGCCAGCAGCTTAGCTTTCAGGCGAAACTATGGCTACACCTTC
NA,NA,TRBJ2-7,TRBV28,CASSLVGAAYEQYF,TGTGCCAGCAGTTTGGTGGGAGCCGCCTACGAGCAGTACTTC
few,TRBD2,TRBJ2-1,TRBV4-1,CASSQDWGLLADSYNEQFF,TGCGCCAGCAGCCAAGATTGGGGCCTGCTAGCGGACTCCTACAATGAGCAGTTCTTC
NA,TRBD2,TRBJ2-1,TRBV5-6,CASSLGLAGPKYNEQFF,TGTGCCAGCAGCCTCGGACTAGCGGGGCCTAAGTACAATGAGCAGTTCTTC
NA,TRBD2,TRBJ2-2,TRBV11-2,CASSSATAGGTGELFF,TGTGCCAGCAGCTCTGCCACAGCGGGAGGGACCGGGGAGCTGTTTTTT
few,NA,TRBJ2-2,TRBV9,CASSVVQDTGELFF,TGTGCCAGCAGCGTAGTACAGGACACCGGGGAGCTGTTTTTT